Each of the 16 T cell receptor beta chains below was sequenced from the same sample in a study of response to subunit inactivated influenza vaccine. TCRdb re-called the RT-PCR reads through MiXCR, storing one row per CDR3 protein. This table holds some 550,000 distinct CDR3 sequences, 20% to 25% found once. The same specimen was also included in a second study, on T cells expressing NK-cell markers. This second study says: As the method of synthesis, 5'RACE template switching with UMIs yielded TCR beta cDNA.

This specimen was CD4+ T cells sorted from PBMCs, taken about 13 days after vaccination. These receptors were taken from a man between 50 and 59 years old who received an inactivated influenza vaccine.

The rearrangement links TRBV24-1 to TRBJ2-1; D possibly uses TRBD1 or TRBD2 (7 bases each). The CDR3 has 19 residues. Germline V gene data show CDR1 as KGHDR and CDR2 as SFDVKD. V lost 8 bases and J 2 bases, leaving 27 bases between the germline ends. CDR3 in DNA: TGTGCCACCAACCCAGGACCTGGCAGGGGGAGGGCCCCCTACAATGAGCAGTTCTTC. This gives the protein CATNPGPGRGRAPYNEQFF.

V and J are TRBV7-2 and TRBJ2-4; D possibly matches TRBD1 or TRBD2 (5 bases each). From germline, CDR1 is SGHTA and CDR2 FQGNSA. With 4 bases removed from V and 0 bases from J, the gap between germline ends came to 10 bases. CDR3 length: 15 amino acids. DNA of the CDR3: TGTGCCAGCAGCTCGGGACGGCTAGCCAAAAACATTCAGTACTTC. Translation gives CASSSGRLAKNIQYF.

The genes are TRBV5-1 and TRBJ2-7; possible D gene TRBD1, 6 bases. The CDR3 has 15 residues. The V and J ends lost 0 bases and 3 bases respectively, with 13 bases between them. Germline V gives CDR1 SGHRS, CDR2 YFSETQ. The CDR3 spells CASSLGQDNDYEQYF. The CDR3 DNA reads TGCGCCAGCAGCTTGGGACAGGACAACGACTACGAGCAGTACTTC.

This clonotype appeared a few times. This chain links TRBV6-2 or TRBV6-3 with TRBJ2-2; 9 bases map to TRBD2. The CDR3 is 14 residues long. J gave up 3 bases and V 10 bases, and 6 bases lay outside the gene matches. CDR1 and CDR2 from the germline V gene are MNHEY and SVGEGT. The CDR3, as DNA: TGTGCCACCCGGACTAGCGTGGACACCGGGGAGCTGTTTTTT. Encoded protein: CATRTSVDTGELFF.

On this clonotype itself: This sequence may be a read error, since a much larger clone differs from it by one base. This rearrangement joins TRBV28 to TRBJ1-5; 7 bases map to TRBD1. The germline gives CDR1 MDHEN, CDR2 SYDVKM. V lost 5 bases, J lost 3 bases, and 4 bases stayed unmatched. The CDR3 is 14 amino acids. DNA of the CDR3: TGTGCCAGCAGTAGGGGACAGAACAATCAGCCCCAGCATTTT. Its protein product is CASSRGQNNQPQHF.

This clonotype was found many times. The chain employs TRBV3-1 and TRBJ2-2; D unresolved. Germline CDR1 LGHDT, CDR2 YNNKEL (reference sequence). There are 13 residues in the CDR3. V lost 3 bases, J lost 8 bases, and 10 bases lay in between. The CDR3: CASSHRPAGELFF. The CDR3 DNA sequence: TGTGCCAGCAGCCATCGTCCGGCAGGGGAGCTGTTTTTT.

For the CDR3, the DNA is TGTGCCAGCAGCCCCGGGGCAGGGGGACGAACCACCGGGGAGCTGTTTTTT. As protein: CASSPGAGGRTTGELFF. This chain links TRBV7-3 with TRBJ2-2; TRBD1 aligns across 7 bases. With V trimmed by 5 bases and J by 4 bases, 13 bases remained unmatched. Germline V lookup: CDR1 SGHTA, CDR2 FQGTGA. The CDR3 is made up of 17 amino acids.

In its sample, this clonotype was seen a few times. The rearrangement uses TRBV15 and TRBJ1-2; D perhaps matches TRBD1 (5 bases). V was trimmed by 0 bases and J by 7 bases, leaving 18 bases between them. Germline loops: CDR1 LNHNV, CDR2 YYDKDF (reference sequence). This CDR3 is 16 amino acids long. CDR3 sequence reads: CATSRDWGPVEGGYTF. The CDR3 bases are TGTGCCACCAGCAGAGATTGGGGACCGGTGGAAGGTGGCTACACCTTC.

Ten or more counts support this clonotype. The gene calls are TRBV4-1 and TRBJ2-1; 10 bases align to TRBD2. V trimming: 1 base; J trimming: 4 bases; junction bases outside the gene matches: 7. The CDR3 length is 17 residues. Germline CDR1 is MGHRA and CDR2 is YSYEKL. The CDR3 protein is CASSQALSGGPYNEQFF. DNA for the CDR3: TGCGCCAGCAGCCAAGCCCTTAGCGGGGGGCCATACAATGAGCAGTTCTTC.

J is TRBJ2-7 and V is TRBV19, with 8 positions matching TRBD2. The CDR3 length is 15 residues. The V gene end was trimmed by 5 bases and the J gene end by 5 bases; junction bases not matched to a gene: 11. The germline CDR1 and CDR2 sequences are LNHDA and SQIVND (reference sequence). CDR3 protein: CASSPPGLGSHEQYF. CDR3 DNA: TGTGCCAGTAGTCCTCCGGGACTAGGAAGCCACGAGCAGTACTTC.

The chain uses TRBV20-1 and TRBJ2-1; TRBD2 matches 7 bases. This CDR3 region has 17 residues. Germline V gene sequence: CDR1 DFQATT, CDR2 SNEGSKA (reference sequence). The V segment lost 1 base and the J segment 0 bases; nucleotides outside the gene matches: 9. The CDR3 spells CSARAPGRGGSYNEQFF. CDR3 nucleotide sequence: TGCAGTGCTAGAGCCCCAGGGCGCGGGGGCTCCTACAATGAGCAGTTCTTC.

The rearrangement joins TRBV20-1 to TRBJ2-1; no clear D. Trimming left V 2 bases short and J 0 bases short, with 11 bases between. The CDR3 covers 15 residues. In germline, CDR1 is DFQATT, CDR2 SNEGSKA (reference sequence). CDR3 nucleotide sequence: TGCAGTGCTAGACTGGCCCCGGGCTCCTACAATGAGCAGTTCTTC. Protein sequence: CSARLAPGSYNEQFF.

This sequence joins TRBV29-1 and TRBJ1-6; TRBD1 might be the D (5 bases). Germline V gene sequence: CDR1 SQVTM, CDR2 ANQGSEA. With 5 bases removed from V and 6 bases from J, the gap between germline ends came to 11 bases. The CDR3 contains 13 residues. CDR3 nucleotides: TGCAGCGTTCAACAGGCCAGTAATTCACCCCTCCACTTT. Its protein is CSVQQASNSPLHF.

This clonotype showed up many times. The chain employs TRBV7-2 and TRBJ1-5; D gene unclear. This CDR3 comprises 15 residues. The V end was cut by 1 base, the J end by 2 bases, with 9 bases between. Germline V lookup: CDR1 SGHTA, CDR2 FQGNSA. In DNA form, the CDR3 reads TGTGCCAGCAGCTTAGAGAGGGCTGGCAATCAGCCCCAGCATTTT. Residues: CASSLERAGNQPQHF.

This chain links TRBV20-1 with TRBJ2-2; 8 bases fit TRBD1. With 3 bases clipped from V and 4 bases from J, the junction kept 4 bases outside the gene matches. The CDR3 is 14 residues long. The germline V gene has CDR1 DFQATT and CDR2 SNEGSKA (reference sequence). CDR3 loop: CSASGDRPTGELFF. CDR3 sequence (DNA): TGCAGTGCTAGTGGGGACAGGCCCACCGGGGAGCTGTTTTTT.

The chain links TRBV5-5 to TRBJ2-7; D ambiguous. Germline CDR1 is SGHKS and CDR2 is YYEKEE (reference sequence). The CDR3 is 14 amino acids. V shed 2 bases and J shed 3 bases, with 12 bases lying between them. This CDR3 is CASSLIGGFYEQYF. CDR3 coding DNA: TGTGCCAGCAGCTTAATTGGCGGATTCTACGAGCAGTACTTC.